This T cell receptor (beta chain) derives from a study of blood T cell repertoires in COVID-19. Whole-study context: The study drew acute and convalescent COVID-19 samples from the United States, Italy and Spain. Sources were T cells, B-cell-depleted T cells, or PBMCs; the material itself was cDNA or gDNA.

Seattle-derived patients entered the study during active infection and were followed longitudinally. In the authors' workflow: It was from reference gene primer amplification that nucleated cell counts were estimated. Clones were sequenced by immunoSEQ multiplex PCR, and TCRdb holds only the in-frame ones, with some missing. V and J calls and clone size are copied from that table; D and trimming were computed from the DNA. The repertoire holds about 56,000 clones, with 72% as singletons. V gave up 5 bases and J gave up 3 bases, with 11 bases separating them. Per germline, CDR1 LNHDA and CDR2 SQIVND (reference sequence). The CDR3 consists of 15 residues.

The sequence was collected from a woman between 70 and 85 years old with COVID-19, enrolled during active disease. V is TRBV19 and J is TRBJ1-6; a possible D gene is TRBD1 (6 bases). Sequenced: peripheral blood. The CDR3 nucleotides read TGTGCCAGTAGTTCCATGACAGGCTATAATTCACCCCTCCACTTT. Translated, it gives CASSSMTGYNSPLHF.